The entry below describes one TCR beta chain. As yet, its antigen is unknown. The CDR3 spans 14 residues. Looked up from germline, CDR1 is MNHEY and CDR2 is SVGEGT. V gave up 7 bases and J gave up 4 bases, with 14 bases separating them. This specimen comes from a study of post-analysis software for immune sequencing data. Background on the study: Multiple sclerosis in the patients followed relapsing-remitting, secondary progressive and progressive-relapsing courses.

The study's findings and limits: There was significantly lower normalized Chao1 diversity in multiple sclerosis patients than in controls. Among roughly 5 TRBV segments more frequent in patients than controls were TRBV5-6, TRBV5-1 and TRBV20-1. By F measure, strong co-clustering occurred among samples prepared in the same batch.

Unique molecular identifiers tagged the TCR beta cDNA libraries. TCRdb processed the PCR reads anew with MiXCR; each CDR3 protein has one entry. The sample holds about 430,000 distinct CDR3 sequences; over 30% are singletons and the top ten take under 9%. This clonotype originated in a girl aged 2 to 10 with multiple sclerosis. Sequencing was performed on blood. The chain couples TRBV6-2 or TRBV6-3 to TRBJ1-5, with D perhaps TRBD1 (5 bases). CDR3 nucleotides: TGTGCCAGCAAAAACGCAGGACATAATCAGCCCCAGCATTTT. This gives the protein CASKNAGHNQPQHF.